These T cell receptor beta chains were read from a single sample in a study of shared clonotypes between healthy human individuals. The data were produced by immunoSEQ multiplex PCR, yet TCRdb's version contains in-frame clones alone and is incomplete. The sample includes about 530,000 clones, less than 96% seen only once; the top ten take about 0.054%. Sequencing used naive CD4+ T cells sorted from blood. Every receptor here comes from a woman aged 30 to 39 in good health. Both conserved end residues are part of each CDR3. A D gene is named only where the DNA matches it firmly. Clone size is given for some rows only: seen once, a few or many times, or a class if the clone is expanded.

j_gene	d_gene	abundance	v_gene	CDR3aa	CDR3nt
TRBJ1-4	TRBD1	NA	TRBV5-1	CASSSQGAGATNEKLFF	TGCGCCAGCAGCTCGCAGGGGGCAGGAGCAACTAATGAAAAACTGTTTTTT
TRBJ1-5	NA	NA	TRBV28	CASSSPLDSNQPQHF	TGTGCCAGCAGTTCGCCTCTAGATAGCAATCAGCCCCAGCATTTT
TRBJ2-3	TRBD2	NA	TRBV6-1	CASSDQAGRTDTQYF	TGTGCCAGCAGTGATCAAGCGGGACGCACAGATACGCAGTATTTT
TRBJ1-4	TRBD1	NA	TRBV5-1	CASRQGERNEKLFF	TGCGCCAGCAGGCAGGGGGAGCGTAATGAAAAACTGTTTTTT
TRBJ1-3	NA	NA	TRBV4-1	CASSHYTRLATGHTIYF	TGCGCCAGCAGCCATTACACCCGGCTCGCGACCGGGCACACCATATATTTT
TRBJ1-2	NA	NA	TRBV28	CASSFGQNYGYTF	TGTGCCAGCAGTTTTGGACAGAACTATGGCTACACCTTC
TRBJ2-5	TRBD2	once	TRBV29-1	CSVPRGVGETQYF	TGCAGCGTTCCCCGGGGGGTAGGAGAGACCCAGTACTTC
TRBJ2-7	TRBD1	NA	TRBV9	CASSSRPGQGIEQYF	TGTGCCAGCAGCTCCCGTCCGGGACAGGGGATCGAGCAGTACTTC
TRBJ1-4	NA	NA	TRBV10-3	CAISGAKEKLFF	TGTGCCATCAGTGGGGCCAAGGAAAAACTGTTTTTT
TRBJ1-4	NA	NA	TRBV5-1	CASSLNSAANEKLFF	TGCGCCAGCAGCTTGAATAGTGCTGCTAATGAAAAACTGTTTTTT